The 27 T cell receptor beta chains below come from one sample, sequenced in a study of blood T cells in healthy people across ages. A J-beta primer mix and a sample-barcoded 5' primer were used in a second PCR of roughly 6 to 11 cycles. TCRdb analysed the 5' RACE reads with MiXCR anew, one entry per CDR3 protein. The data contain some 1.6 million distinct CDR3 sequences, about 35% of them singletons. Sequencing was done on a sample of blood. Every receptor here comes from a woman younger than 45 in good health.

The chain joins TRBV7-8 to TRBJ2-1; D is undetermined. The CDR3 has 16 residues. With 2 bases removed from V and 0 bases from J, the gap between germline ends came to 11 bases. CDR1 and CDR2 from the germline V gene are SGHVS and FQNEAQ. Here the CDR3 DNA reads TGTGCCAGCAGCTTACCCTCCTTTTCCTCCTACAATGAGCAGTTCTTC. As protein: CASSLPSFSSYNEQFF. Supplemented by reference TRBV7-8 and TRBJ2-1, the full variable domain reads GAGVSQSPRYKVAKRGQDVALRCDPISGHVSLFWYQQALGQGPEFLTYFQNEAQLDKSGLPSDRFFAERPEGSVSTLKIQRTQQEDSAVYLCASSLPSFSSYNEQFFGPGTRLTVL.

This clonotype was observed a single time. The chain recombines TRBV9 with TRBJ2-3; D ambiguous. Trimming cost V 0 bases and J 3 bases, with 17 bases left between them. The CDR3 totals 17 residues. Germline CDR1 is SGDLS and CDR2 is YYNGEE. CDR3 protein: CASSVERSHLWTDTQYF. CDR3 coding DNA: TGTGCCAGCAGCGTAGAAAGGAGTCATTTGTGGACAGATACGCAGTATTTT.

This clonotype was observed a handful of times. The rearrangement links TRBV4-1 to TRBJ1-2; D gene ambiguous. Looked up from germline, CDR1 is MGHRA and CDR2 is YSYEKL. Trimming pared 0 bases from V and 7 bases from J, leaving 18 bases between. The CDR3 totals 16 residues. The CDR3 DNA is TGCGCCAGCAGCCAAGATGGGGTTTCCCCTATGTTTGGCTACACCTTC. As protein: CASSQDGVSPMFGYTF.

The rearrangement links TRBV6-6 to TRBJ1-1; D uncertain. This CDR3 has 16 amino acids. CDR1 and CDR2 (germline): MNHNY, SVGAGI (reference sequence). Trimming pared 2 bases from V and 3 bases from J, leaving 16 bases between. This CDR3 is CASSYPKWTEYTEAFF. As DNA, the CDR3 is TGTGCCAGCAGTTACCCAAAATGGACGGAGTACACTGAAGCTTTCTTT.

The chain uses TRBV7-2 and TRBJ2-3; 12 bases line up with TRBD2. Germline CDR1 reads SGHTA; CDR2 reads FQGNSA. CDR3 length: 15 amino acids. With V trimmed by 6 bases and J by 4 bases, 5 bases remained unmatched. CDR3 DNA: TGTGCCAGCAGTAGGACTAGCGGGAACGCAGATACGCAGTATTTT. This sequence encodes CASSRTSGNADTQYF.

The rearrangement joins TRBV29-1 to TRBJ2-5; the D is unclear. CDR3 length: 12 amino acids. The V gene lost 4 bases and the J gene lost 1 base, with 7 bases spanning the gap. The germline V gene has CDR1 SQVTM and CDR2 ANQGSEA. DNA for the CDR3: TGCAGCGTTGCTCCTTTCCAAGAGACCCAGTACTTC. Its protein is CSVAPFQETQYF.

The V gene is TRBV28, the J gene TRBJ1-5, with D unclear. Trimming took off 4 bases at V and 4 bases at J, with 20 bases between the two ends. The CDR3 spans 17 residues. Germline V gene sequence: CDR1 MDHEN, CDR2 SYDVKM. In DNA, the CDR3 is TGTGCCAGCAGTTCCCCAGGCGCAAGGAATGGTAATCAGCCCCAGCATTTT. The encoded protein is CASSSPGARNGNQPQHF.

This clonotype showed up just a few times. The chain uses TRBV5-1 and TRBJ2-7, with 8 bases matching TRBD1. The CDR3 loop spans 16 amino acids. V lost 1 base, J lost 3 bases, and 9 bases stayed unmatched. Per the germline V gene, CDR1 is SGHRS and CDR2 is YFSETQ. The CDR3 loop reads CASSLWPTGTGYEQYF. The CDR3 DNA reads as TGCGCCAGCAGCTTGTGGCCCACCGGGACAGGCTACGAGCAGTACTTC. Using reference TRBV5-1 and TRBJ2-7 for the parts outside the CDR3, the full variable domain is KAGVTQTPRYLIKTRGQQVTLSCSPISGHRSVSWYQQTPGQGLQFLFEYFSETQRNKGNFPGRFSGRQFSNSRSEMNVSTLELGDSALYLCASSLWPTGTGYEQYFGPGTRLTVT.

The V and J genes are TRBV25-1 and TRBJ1-6; D is perhaps TRBD1 (5 bases). Germline loops: CDR1 MGHDK, CDR2 SYGVNS. V was trimmed by 6 bases and J by 5 bases, leaving 14 bases between them. The CDR3 covers 15 residues. CDR3 nucleotides: TGTGCCAGCAGACCGGGGAGAGGGGATAATTCACCCCTCCACTTT. Amino acids: CASRPGRGDNSPLHF.

V usage is TRBV4-2 and J usage is TRBJ2-3; TRBD2 matches at 10 bases. The CDR3 spans 18 residues. Germline-derived CDR1 and CDR2 are LGHNA and YNFKEQ. J lost 6 bases, V lost 0 bases, and 12 bases had no gene match. The CDR3 sequence: CASSQDLASGGITDTQYF. CDR3 in DNA: TGTGCCAGCAGCCAAGATCTGGCTAGCGGGGGAATTACGGATACGCAGTATTTT.

The rearrangement uses TRBV7-6 and TRBJ1-5; 9 nucleotides line up with TRBD1. V was pared by 2 bases and J by 6 bases, with 11 bases of the junction left unmatched. The CDR3 runs to 17 residues. Per germline, CDR1 SGHVS and CDR2 FNYEAQ. CDR3 sequence: CASSLKHRGPRGQPQHF. In DNA form, the CDR3 reads TGTGCCAGCAGCTTAAAACACAGGGGGCCCCGGGGTCAGCCCCAGCATTTT.

This chain connects TRBV7-2 to TRBJ1-1, with D uncertain. The V gene lost 1 base and the J gene lost 7 bases, with 10 bases spanning the gap. Germline lookup yields CDR1 SGHTA and CDR2 FQGNSA. The CDR3 has 13 amino acids. The CDR3 loop is CASSLEPGGEAFF. CDR3 bases: TGTGCCAGCAGCTTAGAGCCCGGTGGTGAAGCTTTCTTT.

The rearrangement uses TRBV25-1 and TRBJ2-5; maybe TRBD1 (6 bases). Trimming cost V 3 bases and J 5 bases, with 10 bases left between them. CDR3 length: 13 residues. Germline CDR1 reads MGHDK; CDR2 reads SYGVNS. CDR3 loop: CASSDWDNETQYF. The CDR3 bases are TGTGCCAGCAGTGATTGGGACAATGAGACCCAGTACTTC.

The CDR3 is CASSPDKPPYNEQFF. In DNA form, the CDR3 reads TGTGCCAGCTCACCCGACAAGCCTCCTTACAATGAGCAGTTCTTC. The chain joins TRBV18 to TRBJ2-1; no reliable D call. There are 15 residues in the CDR3. Germline V gene data show CDR1 as KGHSH and CDR2 as LQKENI. The ends were cut back, 3 bases at V and 4 bases at J, with 13 bases in the middle.

This clonotype was detected many times. The chain combines TRBV4-1 with TRBJ2-7, with D possibly being TRBD1 or TRBD2 (5 bases each). Germline V gives CDR1 MGHRA, CDR2 YSYEKL. The CDR3 sequence is 13 residues long. Trimming took off 4 bases at V and 3 bases at J, with 10 bases between the two ends. The CDR3 DNA sequence: TGCGCCAGCAGCCGAGGGACCAACTACGAGCAGTACTTC. Its translation is CASSRGTNYEQYF.

This chain links TRBV5-6 with TRBJ2-1, with a weak D call TRBD2 (5 bases). CDR1 is SGHDT, CDR2 YYEEEE, per germline. The CDR3 has 14 residues. The ends were cut back, 4 bases at V and 7 bases at J, with 15 bases in the middle. Written as DNA, the CDR3 is TGTGCCAGCAGCGAACTAGAATTAGGAAATGAGCAGTTCTTC. Its protein product is CASSELELGNEQFF.

The CDR3 reads CASSFQGRDYGYTF. In DNA, the CDR3 is TGCGCCAGCAGCTTTCAGGGGCGGGATTATGGCTACACCTTC. J is TRBJ1-2 and V is TRBV5-1, with a tentative D call TRBD1 (6 bases). V dropped 2 bases and J dropped 5 bases, with 13 bases sitting between them. The CDR3 consists of 14 residues. Germline V gene data show CDR1 as SGHRS and CDR2 as YFSETQ.

CDR3 in amino acids: CAWSAGHGADEQFF. The CDR3 DNA reads TGTGCCTGGAGTGCCGGACACGGGGCCGATGAGCAGTTCTTC. V is TRBV30 and J is TRBJ2-1; TRBD1 or TRBD2 may be the D gene (5 bases each). The germline V gene has CDR1 GTSNPN and CDR2 SVGIG (reference sequence). Trimming left V 1 base short and J 8 bases short, with 15 bases between. This CDR3 is built from 14 residues.

The genes are TRBV11-2 and TRBJ2-7; D uncertain. The length of the CDR3 is 16 residues. Trimming stripped 1 base from V and 2 bases from J, with 15 bases between. Germline CDR1 is SGHAT and CDR2 is FQNNGV. CDR3 in DNA: TGTGCCAGCAGCTTAGCCGGTCAGACACTGACCTACGAGCAGTACTTC. Encoded protein: CASSLAGQTLTYEQYF.

This clonotype was seen ten or more times. The chain uses TRBV4-1 and TRBJ2-3; D is unclear. The germline V and J ends were trimmed by 5 bases and 6 bases, with 9 bases remaining between them. This CDR3 spans 12 amino acids. CDR1 and CDR2 from the germline V gene are MGHRA and YSYEKL. The CDR3 sequence: CASSDPTDTQYF. Here the CDR3 DNA reads TGCGCCAGCAGCGACCCCACGGATACGCAGTATTTT.

This clonotype was recorded at least ten times. V gene TRBV29-1 combines with J gene TRBJ2-7; the D gene could be TRBD1 or TRBD2 (5 bases each). The germline gives CDR1 SQVTM, CDR2 ANQGSEA. Trimming pared 1 base from V and 5 bases from J, leaving 12 bases between. This CDR3 spans 13 amino acids. DNA for the CDR3: TGCAGCGTTGAAGCCCCGGGGCGTCACGAGCAGTACTTC. Translated, it gives CSVEAPGRHEQYF.

The chain employs TRBV12-3 or TRBV12-4 and TRBJ2-2; either TRBD1 or TRBD2 may fit D (5 bases each). The CDR3 runs to 15 residues. V lost 3 bases and J 2 bases, leaving 10 bases between the germline ends. The CDR3 DNA is TGTGCCAGCAGTTTCGAGGGACGAAACACCGGGGAGCTGTTTTTT. Translating it yields CASSFEGRNTGELFF.

V and J are TRBV7-6 and TRBJ2-7; D call uncertain. This CDR3 is built from 15 residues. V lost 5 bases, J lost 2 bases, and 16 bases lay in between. Germline V gives CDR1 SGHVS, CDR2 FNYEAQ. The CDR3 nucleotides are TGTGCCAGCAGCCTTACATCGGCCGGAACCTACGAGCAGTACTTC. Its translation is CASSLTSAGTYEQYF.

The genes are TRBV28 and TRBJ1-4; D gene uncertain. V was cut by 6 bases and J by 4 bases, with 18 bases left in between. The length of the CDR3 is 16 residues. The germline V gene encodes CDR1 MDHEN and CDR2 SYDVKM. CDR3 bases: TGTGCCAGCAGCCCACCGTTGGGTCGGATTAATGAAAAACTGTTTTTT. This encodes CASSPPLGRINEKLFF.

This clonotype occurred a few times. The gene calls are TRBV6-5 and TRBJ2-7; 7 bases line up with TRBD1. CDR3 length: 14 residues. Germline CDR1 is MNHEY and CDR2 is SVGAGI. J gave up 7 bases and V 6 bases, and 12 bases lay outside the gene matches. The CDR3 DNA reads as TGTGCCAGCAGGCCGGGACAGTTGTTTGGAGAGCAGTACTTC. Amino acid sequence: CASRPGQLFGEQYF.

J is TRBJ2-1 and V is TRBV6-1; no clear D gene. V gave up 2 bases and J gave up 7 bases, with 18 bases separating them. The germline V gene encodes CDR1 MNHNS and CDR2 SASEGT. This CDR3 spans 16 amino acids. CDR3 nucleotides: TGTGCCAGCAGTGAACGCCCGGCGCGAGCCCCTAATGAGCAGTTCTTC. This translates into CASSERPARAPNEQFF.

CDR3 in DNA: TGTGCCTGGAGTGGGTTACTAGCGGGAGGAGATACGCAGTATTTT. It is translated as CAWSGLLAGGDTQYF. V usage is TRBV30 and J usage is TRBJ2-3; 12 bases line up with TRBD2. Germline V lookup: CDR1 GTSNPN, CDR2 SVGIG (reference sequence). Trimming at V came to 1 base and at J to 5 bases, leaving 4 bases not matched to a gene. The CDR3 spans 15 residues.